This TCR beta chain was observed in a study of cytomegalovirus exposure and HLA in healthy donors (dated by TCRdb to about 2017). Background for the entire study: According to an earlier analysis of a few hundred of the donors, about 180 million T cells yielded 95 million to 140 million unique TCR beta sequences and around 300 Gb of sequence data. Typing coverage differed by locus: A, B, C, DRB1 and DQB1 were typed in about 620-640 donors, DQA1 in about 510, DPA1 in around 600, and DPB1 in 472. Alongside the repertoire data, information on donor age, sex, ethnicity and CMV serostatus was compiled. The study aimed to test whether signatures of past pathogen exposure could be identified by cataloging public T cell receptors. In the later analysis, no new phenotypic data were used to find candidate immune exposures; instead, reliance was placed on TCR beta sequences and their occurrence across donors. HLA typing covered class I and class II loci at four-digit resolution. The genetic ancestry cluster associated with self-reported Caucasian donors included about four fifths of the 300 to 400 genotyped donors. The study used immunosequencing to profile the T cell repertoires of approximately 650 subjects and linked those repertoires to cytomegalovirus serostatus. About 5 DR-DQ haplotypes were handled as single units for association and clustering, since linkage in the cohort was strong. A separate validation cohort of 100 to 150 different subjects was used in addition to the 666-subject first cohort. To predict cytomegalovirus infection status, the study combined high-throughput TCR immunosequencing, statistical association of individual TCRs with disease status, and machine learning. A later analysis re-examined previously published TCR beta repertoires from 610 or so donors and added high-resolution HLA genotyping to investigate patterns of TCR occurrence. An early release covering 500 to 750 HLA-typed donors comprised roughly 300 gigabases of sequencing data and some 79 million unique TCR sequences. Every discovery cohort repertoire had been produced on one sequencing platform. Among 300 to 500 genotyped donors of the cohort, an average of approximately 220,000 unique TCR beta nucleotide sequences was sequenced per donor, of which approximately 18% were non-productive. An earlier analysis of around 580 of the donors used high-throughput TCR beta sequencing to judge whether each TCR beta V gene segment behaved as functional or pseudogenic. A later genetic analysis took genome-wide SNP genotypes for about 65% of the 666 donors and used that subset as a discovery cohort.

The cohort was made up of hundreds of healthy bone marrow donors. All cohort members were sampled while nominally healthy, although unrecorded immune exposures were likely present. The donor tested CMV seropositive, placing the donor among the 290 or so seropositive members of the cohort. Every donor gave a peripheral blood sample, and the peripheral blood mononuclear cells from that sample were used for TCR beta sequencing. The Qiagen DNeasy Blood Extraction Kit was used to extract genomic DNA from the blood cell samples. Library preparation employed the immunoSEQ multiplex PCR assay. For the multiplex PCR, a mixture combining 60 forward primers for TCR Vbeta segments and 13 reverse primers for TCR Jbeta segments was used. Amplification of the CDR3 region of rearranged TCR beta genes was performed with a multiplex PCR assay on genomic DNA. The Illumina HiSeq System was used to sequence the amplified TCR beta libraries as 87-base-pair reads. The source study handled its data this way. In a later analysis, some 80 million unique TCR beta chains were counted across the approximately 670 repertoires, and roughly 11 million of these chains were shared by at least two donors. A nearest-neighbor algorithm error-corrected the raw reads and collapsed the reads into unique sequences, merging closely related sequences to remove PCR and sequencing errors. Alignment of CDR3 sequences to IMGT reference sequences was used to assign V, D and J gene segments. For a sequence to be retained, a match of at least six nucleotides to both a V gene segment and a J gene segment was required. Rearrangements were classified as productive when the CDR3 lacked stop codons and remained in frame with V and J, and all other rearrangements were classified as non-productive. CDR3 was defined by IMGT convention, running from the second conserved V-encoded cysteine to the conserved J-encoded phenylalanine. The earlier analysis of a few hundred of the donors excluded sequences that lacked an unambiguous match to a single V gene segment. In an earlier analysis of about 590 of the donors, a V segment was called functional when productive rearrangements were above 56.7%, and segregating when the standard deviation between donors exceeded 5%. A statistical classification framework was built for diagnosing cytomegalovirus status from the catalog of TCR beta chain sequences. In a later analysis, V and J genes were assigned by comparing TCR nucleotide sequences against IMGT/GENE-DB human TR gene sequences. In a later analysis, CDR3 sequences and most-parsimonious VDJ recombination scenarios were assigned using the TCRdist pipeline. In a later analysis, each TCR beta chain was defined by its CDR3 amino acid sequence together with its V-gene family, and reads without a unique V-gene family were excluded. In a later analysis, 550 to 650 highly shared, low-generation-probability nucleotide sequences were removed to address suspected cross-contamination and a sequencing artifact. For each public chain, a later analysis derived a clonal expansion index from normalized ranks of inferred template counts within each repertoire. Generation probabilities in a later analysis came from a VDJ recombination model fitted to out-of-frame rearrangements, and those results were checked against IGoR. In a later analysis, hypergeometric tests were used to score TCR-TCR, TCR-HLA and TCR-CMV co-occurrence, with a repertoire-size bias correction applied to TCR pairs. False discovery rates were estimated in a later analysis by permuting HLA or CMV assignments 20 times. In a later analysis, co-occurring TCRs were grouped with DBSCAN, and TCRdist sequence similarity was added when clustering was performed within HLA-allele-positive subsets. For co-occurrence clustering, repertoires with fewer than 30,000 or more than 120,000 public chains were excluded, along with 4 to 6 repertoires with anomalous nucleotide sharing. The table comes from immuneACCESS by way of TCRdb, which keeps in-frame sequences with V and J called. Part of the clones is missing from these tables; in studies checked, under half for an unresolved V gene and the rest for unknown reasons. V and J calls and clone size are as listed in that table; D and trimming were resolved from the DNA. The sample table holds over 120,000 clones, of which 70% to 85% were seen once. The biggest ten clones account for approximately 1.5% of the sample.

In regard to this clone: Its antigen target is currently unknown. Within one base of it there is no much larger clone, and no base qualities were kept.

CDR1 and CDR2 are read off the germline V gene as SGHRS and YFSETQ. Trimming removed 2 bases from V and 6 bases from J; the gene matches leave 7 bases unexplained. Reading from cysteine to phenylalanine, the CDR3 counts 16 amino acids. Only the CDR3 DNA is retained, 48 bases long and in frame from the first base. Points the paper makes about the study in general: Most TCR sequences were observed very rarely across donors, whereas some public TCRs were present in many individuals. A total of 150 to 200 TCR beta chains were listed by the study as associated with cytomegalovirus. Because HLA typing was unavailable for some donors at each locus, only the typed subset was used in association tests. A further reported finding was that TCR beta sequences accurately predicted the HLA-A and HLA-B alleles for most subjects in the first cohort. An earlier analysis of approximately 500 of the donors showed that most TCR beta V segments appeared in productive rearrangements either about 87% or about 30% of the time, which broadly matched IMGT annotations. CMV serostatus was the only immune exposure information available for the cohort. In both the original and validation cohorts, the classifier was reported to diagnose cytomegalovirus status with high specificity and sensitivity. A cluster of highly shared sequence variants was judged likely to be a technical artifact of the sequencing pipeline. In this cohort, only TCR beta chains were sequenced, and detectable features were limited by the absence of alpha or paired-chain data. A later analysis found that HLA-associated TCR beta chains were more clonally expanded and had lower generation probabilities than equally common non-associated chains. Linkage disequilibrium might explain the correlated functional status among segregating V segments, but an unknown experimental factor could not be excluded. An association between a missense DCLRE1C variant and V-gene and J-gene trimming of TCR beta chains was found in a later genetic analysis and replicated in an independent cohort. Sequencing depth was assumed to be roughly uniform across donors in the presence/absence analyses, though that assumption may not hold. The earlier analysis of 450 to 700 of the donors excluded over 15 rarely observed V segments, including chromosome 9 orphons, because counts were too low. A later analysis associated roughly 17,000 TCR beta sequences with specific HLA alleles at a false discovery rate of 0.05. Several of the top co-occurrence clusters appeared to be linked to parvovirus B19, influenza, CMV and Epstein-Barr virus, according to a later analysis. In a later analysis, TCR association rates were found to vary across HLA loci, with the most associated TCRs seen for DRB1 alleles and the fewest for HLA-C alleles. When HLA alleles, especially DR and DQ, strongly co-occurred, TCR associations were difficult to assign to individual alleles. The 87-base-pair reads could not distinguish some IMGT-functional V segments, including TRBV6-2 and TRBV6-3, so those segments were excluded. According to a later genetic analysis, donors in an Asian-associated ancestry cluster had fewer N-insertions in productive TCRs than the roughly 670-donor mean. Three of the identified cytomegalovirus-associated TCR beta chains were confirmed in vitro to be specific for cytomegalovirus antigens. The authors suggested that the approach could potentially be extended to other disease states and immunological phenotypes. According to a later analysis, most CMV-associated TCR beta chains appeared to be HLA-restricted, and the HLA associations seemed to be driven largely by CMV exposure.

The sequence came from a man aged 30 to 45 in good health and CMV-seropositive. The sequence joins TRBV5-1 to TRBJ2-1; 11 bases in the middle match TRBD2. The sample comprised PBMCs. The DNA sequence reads TGCGCCAGCAGCTTTACCGGGACTAGCGGTTTCAATGAGCAGTTCTTC. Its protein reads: CASSFTGTSGFNEQFF.